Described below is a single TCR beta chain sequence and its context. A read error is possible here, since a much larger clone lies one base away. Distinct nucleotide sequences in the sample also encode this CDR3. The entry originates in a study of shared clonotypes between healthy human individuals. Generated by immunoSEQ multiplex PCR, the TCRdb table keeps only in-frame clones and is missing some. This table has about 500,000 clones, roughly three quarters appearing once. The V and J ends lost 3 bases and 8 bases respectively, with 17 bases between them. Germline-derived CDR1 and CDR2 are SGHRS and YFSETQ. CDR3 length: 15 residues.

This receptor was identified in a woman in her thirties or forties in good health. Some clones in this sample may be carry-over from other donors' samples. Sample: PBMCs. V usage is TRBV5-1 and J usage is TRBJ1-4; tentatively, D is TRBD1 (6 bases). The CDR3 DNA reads TGCGCCAGCAGCTATGGGCGGACGCAGGGGGAAAAACTGTTTTTT. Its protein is CASSYGRTQGEKLFF.